The 10 T cell receptor beta chains in this list originate from one sample, sequenced in a study of CD8+ T cells in alopecia areata. As the sequencing template, cDNA was produced by extracting RNA and reverse transcribing it. The method was immunoSEQ multiplex PCR; TCRdb's version includes in-frame clones alone and lacks a portion of them. Here the sample spans about 150,000 clones, approximately 45% being singletons. Sequenced material: CD4+ T cells sorted from blood. The source is a human donor with alopecia areata.

In this sample, this clone turned up a few times. This chain joins TRBV18 and TRBJ2-7, with 14 nucleotides matching TRBD2. Germline V gene lookup returns CDR1 KGHSH and CDR2 LQKENI. CDR3 size: 16 residues. The V gene end was trimmed by 0 bases and the J gene end by 5 bases; junction bases not matched to a gene: 3. The DNA of the CDR3 is TGTGCCAGCTCACCACCGGGACTAGCGGGAGTTCACGAGCAGTACTTC. This translates into CASSPPGLAGVHEQYF.

This clone was counted between two and nine times. J is TRBJ2-2 and V is TRBV29-1; weak D call: TRBD2 (6 bases). CDR3 length equals 12 residues. V lost 6 bases and J lost 6, with 11 bases in between. Germline assignment: CDR1 SQVTM and CDR2 ANQGSEA. The CDR3 bases are TGCAGCGTGCGGGGTCGGGCCGGGGAGCTGTTTTTT. The encoded protein is CSVRGRAGELFF.

This clone came up a few times. The rearrangement links TRBV10-1 to TRBJ2-7; D not resolved. V lost 0 bases to trimming and J lost 1 base, with 7 bases between them. Germline values: CDR1 WNHNN, CDR2 SYGVQD (reference sequence). The CDR3 spans 14 residues. In nucleotides, the CDR3 is TGCGCCAGCAGTGAGTCGCTGGGGTCCTACGAGCAGTACTTC. Protein product: CASSESLGSYEQYF.

This clone showed up just a few times. V and J are TRBV4-2 and TRBJ2-2, with 7 bases that match TRBD2. The germline gives CDR1 LGHNA, CDR2 YNFKEQ. The CDR3 runs 15 residues. Losses at the gene ends were 1 base for V and 2 bases for J; bases not matched to a gene: 1. DNA of the CDR3: TGTGCCAGCAGCCAAGGACTAGCAAACACCGGGGAGCTGTTTTTT. Amino acid sequence: CASSQGLANTGELFF.

The chain employs TRBV18 and TRBJ1-1, with D unresolved. From germline, CDR1 is KGHSH and CDR2 LQKENI. This CDR3 has 12 residues. Trimming shortened V by 2 bases and J by 4 bases, and 5 bases separated the two germline ends. The CDR3 DNA follows: TGTGCCAGCTCACCAACAGCCACTGAAGCTTTCTTT. Amino acids: CASSPTATEAFF. The full variable domain, with the rest looked up from reference TRBV18 and TRBJ1-1, is NAGVMQNPRHLVRRRGQEARLRCSPMKGHSHVYWYRQLPEEGLKFMVYLQKENIIDESGMPKERFSAEFPKEGPSILRIQQVVRGDSAAYFCASSPTATEAFFGQGTRLTVV.

This clone came up a few times. The chain carries TRBV5-4 and TRBJ2-7; tentatively, D is TRBD1 or TRBD2 (5 bases each). In germline, CDR1 is SGHNT, CDR2 YYREEE (reference sequence). The CDR3 runs to 15 residues. Trimming removed 4 bases at V and 0 bases at J, with 14 bases between. CDR3 protein: CASSGRGSSSYEQYF. CDR3 DNA: TGTGCCAGCAGCGGCCGGGGCAGTAGCTCCTACGAGCAGTACTTC.

The chain employs TRBV9 and TRBJ1-2; 8 nucleotides match TRBD1. Losses at the gene ends were 2 bases for V and 5 bases for J; bases not matched to a gene: 5. Germline CDR1 SGDLS, CDR2 YYNGEE. The CDR3 totals 14 residues. The CDR3 nucleotides are TGTGCCAGCAGCGTCGAGGACAGGGCGTATGGCTACACCTTC. Its protein is CASSVEDRAYGYTF.

The genes are TRBV30 and TRBJ1-5; D is ambiguous. The ends were cut back, 0 bases at V and 4 bases at J, with 10 bases in the middle. CDR1 and CDR2 from the germline V gene are GTSNPN and SVGIG (reference sequence). The CDR3 has 14 residues. CDR3 protein: CAWSVYGRNQPQHF. CDR3 bases: TGTGCCTGGAGTGTATACGGGCGAAATCAGCCCCAGCATTTT.

The rearrangement links TRBV12-5 to TRBJ2-1; perhaps TRBD2 as D (6 bases). The CDR3 is 15 amino acids. The germline gives CDR1 LGHNT, CDR2 FRNRAP. Trimming removed 2 bases at V and 2 bases at J, with 10 bases between. CDR3 coding DNA: TGTGCTAGTGGTTTGACGCCGGGAGCCTACAATGAGCAGTTCTTC. Translation: CASGLTPGAYNEQFF.

The sample holds a few counts of this clone. The chain employs TRBV18 and TRBJ2-1; 10 positions match TRBD2. After removal of 0 bases from V and 5 bases from J, the junction contained 4 bases not matched to a gene. Germline CDR1 KGHSH, CDR2 LQKENI. This CDR3 spans 16 amino acids. The CDR3 sequence is CASSPPQLAGNNEQFF. The CDR3, as DNA: TGTGCCAGCTCACCACCGCAACTAGCGGGGAACAATGAGCAGTTCTTC.